The entry that follows covers one T cell receptor (beta chain) sequence. The data derive from a study of blood T cell repertoires in COVID-19. The overall study: Material from acute and convalescent COVID-19 was sourced from the United States, Italy and Spain. T cells, B-cell-depleted T cells, or PBMCs supplied cDNA or gDNA.

Methods used by the authors: Scientists estimated how many nucleated cells there were by amplifying reference gene primers. Some clones are missing from TCRdb's copy, which holds only in-frame ones; the method was immunoSEQ multiplex PCR. The DNA was the basis for D and trimming; V, J and clone size are from that table. The table lists about 40,000 clones, 88% of them singletons. This CDR3 is built from 15 residues. Trimming took 4 bases from V and 5 from J; bases not matched to a gene: 11. Germline values: CDR1 SGHRS, CDR2 YFSETQ. The receptor's source is a human donor in a cohort sampled during active COVID-19. The genes are TRBV5-1 and TRBJ1-1, with TRBD1 identical over 7 bases. Sequenced sample: peripheral blood. The DNA for the CDR3 is TGCGCCAGCAGCCCCTTGGCCCAACAGGGGACTGAAGCTTTCTTT. This sequence encodes CASSPLAQQGTEAFF.